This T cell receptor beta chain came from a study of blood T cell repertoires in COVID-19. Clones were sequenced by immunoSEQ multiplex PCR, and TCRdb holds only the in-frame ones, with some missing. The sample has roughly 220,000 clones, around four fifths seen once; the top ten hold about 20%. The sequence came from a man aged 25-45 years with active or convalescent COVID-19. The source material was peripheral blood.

In DNA, the CDR3 is TGTGCCAGCAGTCGATCGAGGGGGTTTCAAGAGACCCAGTACTTC. Its translation is CASSRSRGFQETQYF. The chain couples TRBV3-1 (or the pseudogene TRBV3-2) to TRBJ2-5, with D perhaps matching TRBD1 (6 bases). The CDR3 consists of 15 residues. The ends were cut back, 6 bases at V and 2 bases at J, with 16 bases in the middle. Germline V CDR1 and CDR2: LGHDT, YNNKEL (reference sequence).